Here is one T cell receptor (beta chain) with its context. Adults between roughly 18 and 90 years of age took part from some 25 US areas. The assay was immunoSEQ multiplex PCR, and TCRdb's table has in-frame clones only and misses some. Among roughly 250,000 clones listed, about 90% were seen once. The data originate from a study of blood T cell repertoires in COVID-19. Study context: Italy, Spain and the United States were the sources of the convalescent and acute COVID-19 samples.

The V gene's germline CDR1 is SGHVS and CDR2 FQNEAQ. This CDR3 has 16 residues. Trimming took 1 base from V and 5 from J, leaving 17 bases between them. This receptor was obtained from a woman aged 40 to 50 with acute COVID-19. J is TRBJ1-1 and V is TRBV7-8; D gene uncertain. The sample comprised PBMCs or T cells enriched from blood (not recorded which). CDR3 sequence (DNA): TGTGCCAGCAGCTTAGGCTGGAAAGGGAGAAATACTGAAGCTTTCTTT. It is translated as CASSLGWKGRNTEAFF. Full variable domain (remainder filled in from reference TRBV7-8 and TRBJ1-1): GAGVSQSPRYKVAKRGQDVALRCDPISGHVSLFWYQQALGQGPEFLTYFQNEAQLDKSGLPSDRFFAERPEGSVSTLKIQRTQQEDSAVYLCASSLGWKGRNTEAFFGQGTRLTVV.